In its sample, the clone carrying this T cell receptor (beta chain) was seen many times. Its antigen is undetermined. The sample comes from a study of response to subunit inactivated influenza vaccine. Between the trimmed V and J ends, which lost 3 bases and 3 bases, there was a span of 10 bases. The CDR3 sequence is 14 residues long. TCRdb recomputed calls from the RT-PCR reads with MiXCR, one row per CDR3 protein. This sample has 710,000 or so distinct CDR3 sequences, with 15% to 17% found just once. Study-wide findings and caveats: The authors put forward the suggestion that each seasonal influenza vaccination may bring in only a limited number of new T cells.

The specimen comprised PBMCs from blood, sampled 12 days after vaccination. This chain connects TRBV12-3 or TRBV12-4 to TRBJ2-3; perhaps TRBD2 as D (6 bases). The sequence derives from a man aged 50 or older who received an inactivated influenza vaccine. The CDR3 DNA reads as TGTGCCAGCAGTTTGGCGGGAATTACAGATACGCAGTATTTT. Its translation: CASSLAGITDTQYF.